This is a list of T cell receptor beta chains from one sample in a study of regulatory T cells in long-lasting Graves disease. MiXCR was run by TCRdb on the multiplex PCR reads, yielding one entry per CDR3 protein. The sample consists of 700,000 or so distinct CDR3 sequences, approximately 31% of them appearing once. This specimen consisted of peripheral blood mononuclear cells (PBMCs), obtained when the disease was refractory, from a patient treated with antithyroid drugs. All receptors come from a female donor with Graves disease. CDR3s include the opening cysteine and the closing phenylalanine or tryptophan. The D gene is left open where the match is weak. Size values are once, few and many counts, or a class for expanded clones, and some rows have none.

j_call,d_call,v_call,clone_size,cdr3_aa,cdr3_nt
TRBJ1-1,-,TRBV12-3/TRBV12-4,many,CASKQSGLATEAFF,TGTGCCAGCAAGCAATCGGGGCTGGCCACTGAAGCTTTCTTT
TRBJ2-2,-,TRBV7-6,-,CASSLPTTGELFF,TGTGCCAGCAGCCTTCCGACGACCGGGGAGCTGTTTTTT
TRBJ2-7,TRBD2,TRBV29-1,few,CSVPTGTSGSEQYF,TGCAGCGTTCCGACCGGGACTAGCGGGAGTGAGCAGTACTTC
TRBJ1-1,-,TRBV28,many,CASEGAPMNTEAFF,TGTGCCAGCGAGGGAGCACCCATGAACACTGAAGCTTTCTTT
TRBJ1-2,TRBD1,TRBV24-1,many,CATSDWRTGDYGYTF,TGTGCCACCAGTGATTGGCGGACAGGGGACTATGGCTACACCTTC
TRBJ2-5,-,TRBV12-3/TRBV12-4,many,CASRETGDQETQYF,TGTGCCAGCAGGGAGACAGGAGACCAAGAGACCCAGTACTTC
TRBJ1-1,-,TRBV4-1,-,CASSQLNQGVNTEAFF,TGCGCCAGCAGCCAGTTAAACCAGGGCGTGAACACTGAAGCTTTCTTT
TRBJ1-1,TRBD1,TRBV11-2,-,CASSSPRDRNTEAFF,TGTGCCAGCAGCTCCCCTCGGGACAGGAACACTGAAGCTTTCTTT
TRBJ1-6,-,TRBV14,-,CASSQDWGGRGYSPLHF,TGTGCCAGCAGCCAAGATTGGGGGGGTAGAGGTTACTCACCCCTCCACTTT
TRBJ1-5,-,TRBV2,many,CASSDDLNQPQHF,TGTGCCAGCAGTGACGACCTCAATCAGCCCCAGCATTTT
TRBJ1-1,-,TRBV6-1,-,CASSSGPMGNTEAFF,TGTGCCAGCAGCTCGGGCCCAATGGGGAACACTGAAGCTTTCTTT
TRBJ1-1,-,TRBV28,many,CASRLTGMNTEAFF,TGTGCCAGCAGACTTACAGGGATGAACACTGAAGCTTTCTTT
TRBJ2-7,-,TRBV15,-,CATSRVRGGGEQYF,TGTGCCACCAGCAGAGTCAGGGGCGGAGGCGAGCAGTACTTC
TRBJ1-5,-,TRBV11-2,-,CASSATNTAEPQHF,TGTGCCAGCAGCGCAACGAACACGGCGGAGCCCCAGCATTTT